Shown below are 11 T cell receptor beta chains from a single sample sequenced in a study of beta chain features in type 1 diabetes. Study findings and constraints: In all four CD4+ subsets, TCRB CDR3 length was significantly, moderately reduced in type 1 diabetes.

Their antigens are not known. Expressed TCRB transcripts were sequenced, since all the RNA that had been isolated was reverse transcribed. Clones were read by immunoSEQ multiplex PCR, and TCRdb kept only the in-frame ones, dropping some. The sample has over 600,000 clones, around 11% seen once. Specimen: naive CD4+ T cells from blood. These receptors all come from a man younger than 40 with type 1 diabetes.

The chain combines TRBV30 with TRBJ2-6; 9 nucleotides agree with TRBD1. CDR3 size: 17 residues. V lost 8 bases and J lost 1; bases outside the gene matches: 12. Looked up from germline, CDR1 is GTSNPN and CDR2 is SVGIG (reference sequence). Here the CDR3 DNA reads TGTGCCACCCACAGGGGGCGCTGGTATTCTGGGGCCAACGTCCTGACTTTC. Its protein is CATHRGRWYSGANVLTF.

Only a few counts were recorded for this clone. V usage is TRBV25-1 and J usage is TRBJ1-1, with D possibly being TRBD1 (5 bases). V gave up 6 bases and J gave up 1 base, with 9 bases separating them. The CDR3 has 13 amino acids. The germline V gene encodes CDR1 MGHDK and CDR2 SYGVNS. In nucleotides, the CDR3 is TGTGCCAGCAGGGGGGTAGGGAACACTGAAGCTTTCTTT. This translates into CASRGVGNTEAFF.

The chain links TRBV15 to TRBJ2-7; 8 bases agree with TRBD1. Germline assignment: CDR1 LNHNV and CDR2 YYDKDF (reference sequence). This CDR3 contains 14 residues. V gave up 3 bases and J gave up 6 bases; unmatched junction bases: 7. This CDR3 is CATSRGDRPREQYF. The DNA for the CDR3 is TGTGCCACCAGCAGGGGGGACAGGCCCCGCGAGCAGTACTTC.

This clone was seen a few times. The chain combines TRBV2 with TRBJ2-1; D is tentatively TRBD1 or TRBD2 (5 bases each). This CDR3 region has 16 residues. The germline V gene encodes CDR1 SNHLY and CDR2 FYNNEI. Deletions cut 1 base from V and 5 bases from J, with 15 bases between. CDR3: CASSEVDTAGDNEQFF. In DNA, the CDR3 is TGTGCCAGCAGTGAAGTGGACACCGCCGGGGACAATGAGCAGTTCTTC.

This clone has just a few counts. The CDR3 nucleotides read TGCGCCAGCAGCTTAACTCGGGCGGAAGATACGCAGTATTTT. Translating it yields CASSLTRAEDTQYF. The chain couples TRBV5-1 to TRBJ2-3; D uncertain. V lost 2 bases, J lost 5 bases, and 12 bases lay in between. CDR3 length: 14 residues. Germline V gene data show CDR1 as SGHRS and CDR2 as YFSETQ. The entire variable domain, with the rest obtained from reference TRBV5-1 and TRBJ2-3, is as follows: KAGVTQTPRYLIKTRGQQVTLSCSPISGHRSVSWYQQTPGQGLQFLFEYFSETQRNKGNFPGRFSGRQFSNSRSEMNVSTLELGDSALYLCASSLTRAEDTQYFGPGTRLTVL.

The chain joins TRBV19 to TRBJ1-2; 7 nucleotides line up with TRBD1. Germline assignment: CDR1 LNHDA and CDR2 SQIVND (reference sequence). The CDR3 extends over 12 amino acids. V was clipped by 6 bases and J by 3 bases; unmatched bases: 1. CDR3 nucleotide sequence: TGTGCCAGTAGCGACAGGGACTATGGCTACACCTTC. This encodes CASSDRDYGYTF. The full variable domain, in which reference TRBV19 and TRBJ1-2 provide the parts outside the CDR3, is DGGITQSPKYLFRKEGQNVTLSCEQNLNHDAMYWYRQDPGQGLRLIYYSQIVNDFQKGDIAEGYSVSREKKESFPLTVTSAQKNPTAFYLCASSDRDYGYTFGSGTRLTVV.

The chain employs TRBV7-2 and TRBJ2-2; TRBD1 might be the D (5 bases). Trimming left V 2 bases short and J 9 bases short, with 7 bases between. Germline CDR1 reads SGHTA; CDR2 reads FQGNSA. The CDR3 is 12 residues long. The DNA for the CDR3 is TGTGCCAGCAGCTTACAGGGATGGGAGCTGTTTTTT. It yields the protein CASSLQGWELFF.

The gene calls are TRBV12-5 and TRBJ2-1, with D possibly matching TRBD1 (6 bases). V gave up 6 bases and J gave up 10 bases, with 16 bases separating them. This CDR3 is built from 13 residues. Looked up from germline, CDR1 is LGHNT and CDR2 is FRNRAP. CDR3 sequence: CASGGAGVSEQFF. In DNA form, the CDR3 reads TGTGCTAGTGGCGGGGCAGGGGTGTCGGAGCAGTTCTTC.

This chain connects TRBV7-2 to TRBJ2-5, with D possibly matching TRBD2 (5 bases). Germline lookup yields CDR1 SGHTA and CDR2 FQGNSA. V gave up 5 bases and J gave up 1 base, with 11 bases separating them. The CDR3 totals 14 residues. DNA of the CDR3: TGTGCCAGCAGCCTGGGCGGACTCCAAGAGACCCAGTACTTC. Amino acid sequence: CASSLGGLQETQYF.

This clone was picked up a small number of times. The chain employs TRBV7-2 and TRBJ2-7; 8 bases agree with TRBD2. The length of the CDR3 is 16 residues. V trimming: 5 bases; J trimming: 2 bases; junction bases outside the gene matches: 11. Germline lookup yields CDR1 SGHTA and CDR2 FQGNSA. The CDR3 loop is CASSREGRGTPYEQYF. The CDR3 region has the DNA TGTGCCAGCAGCCGGGAGGGGCGGGGGACCCCCTACGAGCAGTACTTC.

The chain is built from TRBV28 and TRBJ2-2; TRBD1 might be the D (6 bases). The germline V and J ends were trimmed by 6 bases and 7 bases, with 15 bases remaining between them. The CDR3 loop spans 14 amino acids. The germline CDR1 and CDR2 sequences are MDHEN and SYDVKM. The CDR3 DNA sequence: TGTGCCAGCAGGTCACAGGGATTTGGCGGGGAGCTGTTTTTT. Its protein product is CASRSQGFGGELFF.